This paragraph reports one T cell receptor (beta chain). Clones were sequenced by immunoSEQ multiplex PCR, and TCRdb holds only the in-frame ones, with some missing. The sample yields tens of thousands of clones, roughly 80% seen once. These data belong to a study of OX40 agonist ivuxolimab in advanced cancers. V lost 1 base to trimming and J lost 4 bases; unmatched junction nucleotides: 13. The CDR3 is made up of 18 amino acids. The germline CDR1 and CDR2 sequences are SGHNT and YYREEE (reference sequence). Here the sequenced sample was CD4+ or CD8+ T cells sorted from blood, taken in a trial of the OX40 agonist ivuxolimab. This receptor was taken from an adult with an advanced solid tumor such as melanoma, head and neck, liver or kidney cancer. The chain joins TRBV5-4 to TRBJ2-2, with 7 bases identical to TRBD1. The CDR3 reads CASSLSRLRQGGTGELFF. The CDR3 coding sequence is TGTGCCAGCAGCTTGTCGAGACTCAGACAGGGCGGCACCGGGGAGCTGTTTTTT.